This passage covers 26 T cell receptor beta chains from one sample sequenced in a study of T cells in Graves' hyperthyroidism and ophthalmopathy. Amplification of TCR beta CDR3 regions used RNA as the template. HTBI primers were the set used in a first-round RT-PCR of the TCR CDR3. TCRdb recomputed calls from the multiplex PCR reads with MiXCR, one row per CDR3 protein. The sample has around 520,000 distinct CDR3 sequences; around 13% are singletons. Sequencing input: blood. All receptors derive from a woman aged 35 to 49 with Graves' hyperthyroidism.

This clonotype was seen ten or more times. The chain has TRBV5-1 and TRBJ2-2, with 10 bases lining up with TRBD1. This CDR3 region has 15 residues. Germline CDR1 reads SGHRS; CDR2 reads YFSETQ. The J segment lost 4 bases and the V segment lost 4 bases, leaving 4 bases of the junction unmatched. CDR3 bases: TGCGCCAGCAGCGACAGGGGGCGCGGCACCGGGGAGCTGTTTTTT. Its translation is CASSDRGRGTGELFF.

The chain links TRBV28 to TRBJ2-1, with D perhaps given as TRBD1 or TRBD2 (7 bases each). Germline CDR1 reads MDHEN; CDR2 reads SYDVKM. Trimming took 4 bases from V and 15 from J, leaving 25 bases between them. This CDR3 comprises 15 residues. The CDR3 DNA reads as TGTGCCAGCAGTTCAGTGGGAGGGGACAGCGCGAGGAGGTTCTTC. Protein: CASSSVGGDSARRFF.

The sample holds many counts of this clonotype. The CDR3 sequence: CASSYLRGREALGQYF. The CDR3 DNA reads TGTGCCAGCAGTTATTTACGAGGTCGTGAGGCCTTAGGCCAGTACTTC. The chain combines TRBV28 with TRBJ2-5, with unresolved D. This CDR3 region has 16 residues. Germline CDR1 MDHEN, CDR2 SYDVKM. V was cut by 4 bases and J by 10 bases, with 25 bases left in between.

This clonotype was counted at least ten times. This sequence joins TRBV2 and TRBJ2-7; TRBD1 agrees at 8 bases. V was pared by 8 bases and J by 5 bases, with 14 bases of the junction left unmatched. The germline V gene has CDR1 SNHLY and CDR2 FYNNEI. The CDR3 has 15 amino acids. This chain's CDR3 is CASSESGTGPHEQYF. The CDR3 nucleotides are TGTGCCAGCTCCGAAAGTGGGACAGGACCGCACGAGCAGTACTTC.

The chain employs TRBV5-1 and TRBJ1-1; 7 bases line up with TRBD1. Germline trimming cut 3 bases from V and 4 bases from J; bases unmatched to any gene: 9. Germline V lookup: CDR1 SGHRS, CDR2 YFSETQ. The CDR3 is made up of 15 amino acids. CDR3 amino acids: CASSYETGFGTEAFF. In nucleotides, the CDR3 is TGCGCCAGCAGCTACGAGACAGGGTTTGGCACTGAAGCTTTCTTT.

There are many counts of this clonotype. The chain has TRBV7-6 and TRBJ2-1; 7 bases line up with TRBD2. This CDR3 has 16 residues. Germline CDR1 reads SGHVS; CDR2 reads FNYEAQ. V was clipped by 2 bases and J by 4 bases; unmatched bases: 8. The CDR3 spells CASSLRTGGYYNEQFF. Here the CDR3 DNA reads TGTGCCAGCAGCTTAAGGACGGGGGGATATTACAATGAGCAGTTCTTC.

This clonotype was seen only a few times. The V and J genes are TRBV28 and TRBJ1-2, with D maybe TRBD1 (6 bases). The CDR3 is made up of 12 amino acids. V gave up 6 bases and J gave up 3 bases, with 8 bases separating them. Germline V gene sequence: CDR1 MDHEN, CDR2 SYDVKM. The CDR3 here is CASRTGYYGYTF. The CDR3 coding sequence is TGTGCCAGCAGGACAGGTTACTATGGCTACACCTTC.

At least ten counts were recorded for this clonotype. The rearrangement joins TRBV3-1 to TRBJ2-3, with 13 bases matching TRBD2. CDR3 length equals 15 residues. In germline, CDR1 is LGHDT, CDR2 YNNKEL (reference sequence). V was pared by 1 base and J by 6 bases, with 1 base of the junction left unmatched. DNA of the CDR3: TGTGCCAGCAGCCAAGCGACTAGCGGGAGGGATACGCAGTATTTT. Translation gives CASSQATSGRDTQYF.

This clonotype was seen more than once but under ten times. The chain uses TRBV7-7 and TRBJ2-2; D might be TRBD1 or TRBD2, each matching 5 bases. In germline, CDR1 is SSHAT, CDR2 FNYEAQ (reference sequence). This CDR3 has 16 amino acids. This chain's CDR3 is CASPSRDHSNTGELFF. CDR3 DNA sequence: TGTGCTAGCCCCAGTCGGGACCACTCGAACACCGGGGAGCTGTTTTTT.

The chain uses TRBV9 and TRBJ2-5; TRBD2 might be the D (6 bases). V dropped 3 bases and J dropped 3 bases, with 15 bases sitting between them. The CDR3 covers 15 residues. Germline lookup yields CDR1 SGDLS and CDR2 YYNGEE. CDR3 protein: CASSGSWGVEETQYF. CDR3 nucleotide sequence: TGTGCCAGCAGCGGTAGCTGGGGGGTGGAAGAGACCCAGTACTTC.

At least ten counts were recorded for this clonotype. The genes are TRBV3-1 and TRBJ2-2; TRBD1 agrees at 11 bases. The CDR3 runs to 20 residues. From germline, CDR1 is LGHDT and CDR2 YNNKEL (reference sequence). V gave up 2 bases and J gave up 0 bases; unmatched junction bases: 11. The CDR3 is CASSQPPGQGEYANTGELFF. The CDR3 DNA sequence: TGTGCCAGCAGCCAACCACCGGGACAGGGGGAATACGCGAACACCGGGGAGCTGTTTTTT.

This rearrangement joins TRBV27 to TRBJ2-1; D is uncertain. The CDR3 extends over 13 amino acids. The V end lost 10 bases, the J end lost 3 bases, and 13 bases lay between the germline ends. Germline CDR1 MNHEY, CDR2 SMNVEV (reference sequence). CDR3 residues: CATALGGYNEQFF. Written as DNA, the CDR3 is TGTGCCACCGCGCTCGGCGGCTACAATGAGCAGTTCTTC.

This clonotype was observed a handful of times. The CDR3 protein is CASRRIGGGARGTEAFF. The DNA of the CDR3 is TGTGCCAGCAGACGAATTGGCGGGGGGGCCCGGGGCACTGAAGCTTTCTTT. The V and J genes are TRBV6-1 and TRBJ1-1; D may be TRBD1 (6 bases). The CDR3 extends over 17 amino acids. Germline V gene sequence: CDR1 MNHNS, CDR2 SASEGT. The germline V and J ends were trimmed by 6 bases and 4 bases, with 24 bases remaining between them.

This clonotype occurred a few times. The V gene is TRBV5-6, the J gene TRBJ1-1; TRBD1 agrees at 10 bases. Trimming at V came to 4 bases and at J to 5 bases, leaving 14 bases not matched to a gene. Germline lookup yields CDR1 SGHDT and CDR2 YYEEEE. The CDR3 runs 17 residues. CDR3 DNA: TGTGCCAGCAGCGCAAAGACAGGGGGCGAGGCGCGAACTGAAGCTTTCTTT. Translating it yields CASSAKTGGEARTEAFF.

This clonotype was found many times. The chain's CDR3 is CASSGGTGTSWFEQFF. For the CDR3, the DNA is TGTGCCAGCAGCGGTGGGACCGGGACTAGCTGGTTTGAGCAGTTCTTC. The V gene is TRBV9, the J gene TRBJ2-1; 9 bases match TRBD2. The CDR3 runs 16 residues. Germline CDR1 and CDR2: SGDLS and YYNGEE. Trimming at V came to 3 bases and at J to 9 bases, leaving 13 bases not matched to a gene.

This clonotype was counted a few times. CDR3 region: CATDQSSYNEQFF. As DNA, the CDR3 is TGTGCAACCGACCAAAGCTCCTACAATGAGCAGTTCTTC. The chain couples TRBV7-9 to TRBJ2-1, with D unclear. From germline, CDR1 is SEHNR and CDR2 FQNEAQ (reference sequence). The CDR3 has 13 residues. The variable domain in full, completed from reference TRBV7-9 and TRBJ2-1, reads DTGVSQNPRHKITKRGQNVTFRCDPISEHNRLYWYRQTLGQGPEFLTYFQNEAQLEKSRLLSDRFSAERPKGSFSTLEIQRTEQGDSAMYLCATDQSSYNEQFFGPGTRLTVL.

The gene calls are TRBV5-1 and TRBJ2-3, with D maybe TRBD1 (5 bases). Germline values: CDR1 SGHRS, CDR2 YFSETQ. CDR3 length: 15 residues. The V end was cut by 0 bases, the J end by 2 bases, with 10 bases between. The CDR3 protein is CASSLERQTTDTQYF. CDR3 bases: TGCGCCAGCAGCTTGGAAAGACAGACCACAGATACGCAGTATTTT.

The chain is built from TRBV4-1 and TRBJ1-1; D unclear. V dropped 0 bases and J dropped 1 base, with 6 bases sitting between them. CDR3 size: 14 residues. The germline CDR1 and CDR2 sequences are MGHRA and YSYEKL. The CDR3 nucleotides are TGCGCCAGCAGCCAAGATACTTGGAACACTGAAGCTTTCTTT. Its protein is CASSQDTWNTEAFF.

The chain has TRBV5-1 and TRBJ1-5, with TRBD1 identical over 10 bases. The junction had 8 bases not matched to a gene; V was cut back by 4 bases and J by 7 bases. The V gene's germline CDR1 is SGHRS and CDR2 YFSETQ. The CDR3 has 15 amino acids. CDR3: CASSPGTGVGQPQHF. The DNA for the CDR3 is TGCGCCAGCAGCCCCGGGACAGGGGTTGGACAGCCCCAGCATTTT.

This clonotype occurred many times. This chain uses TRBV2 with TRBJ2-2, with D unresolved. The CDR3 sequence is 13 residues long. Between the trimmed V and J ends, which lost 2 bases and 4 bases, there was a span of 5 bases. Germline CDR1 reads SNHLY; CDR2 reads FYNNEI. In DNA form, the CDR3 reads TGTGCCAGCAGTGAATCATTCACCGGGGAGCTGTTTTTT. Its translation: CASSESFTGELFF.

This clonotype was seen at least ten times. The chain uses TRBV2 and TRBJ2-5; D is unresolved. CDR3 length: 14 residues. Germline CDR1 is SNHLY and CDR2 is FYNNEI. V dropped 4 bases and J dropped 4 bases, with 13 bases sitting between them. This CDR3 reads CASSVDRLPETQYF. In DNA form, the CDR3 reads TGTGCCAGCAGTGTAGATAGATTACCAGAGACCCAGTACTTC.

This clonotype has at least ten counts. The chain carries TRBV11-2 and TRBJ2-3, with 8 positions matching TRBD2. V lost 10 bases and J lost 2; bases outside the gene matches: 5. The length of the CDR3 is 13 residues. Germline V gives CDR1 SGHAT, CDR2 FQNNGV. Written as DNA, the CDR3 is TGTGCCACCCGGGAGGGTAACACAGATACGCAGTATTTT. Translating it yields CATREGNTDTQYF. The full variable domain, completed using reference TRBV11-2 and TRBJ2-3, is EAGVAQSPRYKIIEKRQSVAFWCNPISGHATLYWYQQILGQGPKLLIQFQNNGVVDDSQLPKDRFSAERLKGVDSTLKIQPAKLEDSAVYLCATREGNTDTQYFGPGTRLTVL.

The chain is built from TRBV20-1 and TRBJ2-7, with TRBD2 matching over 14 bases. Looked up from germline, CDR1 is DFQATT and CDR2 is SNEGSKA (reference sequence). The length of the CDR3 is 15 residues. Trimming at V came to 6 bases and at J to 5 bases, leaving 9 bases not matched to a gene. CDR3 amino acids: CSAPNPGLAGDEQYF. The CDR3 DNA follows: TGCAGTGCACCCAACCCGGGACTAGCGGGAGACGAGCAGTACTTC.

This clonotype was counted many times. The CDR3 region has the DNA TGTGCCAGCCGACAGGGCAGTGGACAAGAGACCCAGTACTTC. Protein sequence: CASRQGSGQETQYF. The chain combines TRBV2 with TRBJ2-5, with 7 bases aligning to TRBD1. The junction had 8 bases not matched to a gene; V was cut back by 8 bases and J by 2 bases. The CDR3 is 14 residues long. The germline V gene has CDR1 SNHLY and CDR2 FYNNEI.

Ten or more counts support this clonotype. The V gene is TRBV28, the J gene TRBJ1-1; 7 positions agree with TRBD1. V lost 3 bases and J lost 11; bases outside the gene matches: 12. Germline V gene data show CDR1 as MDHEN and CDR2 as SYDVKM. This CDR3 comprises 14 residues. Here the CDR3 reads CASSFLITGAGAFF. CDR3 nucleotides: TGTGCCAGCAGTTTCCTCATCACAGGGGCGGGTGCTTTCTTT.

In this sample, this clonotype turned up many times. The chain links TRBV2 to TRBJ2-1, with 10 bases lining up with TRBD2. V was clipped by 3 bases and J by 10 bases; unmatched bases: 12. The CDR3 covers 16 residues. The germline gives CDR1 SNHLY, CDR2 FYNNEI. The CDR3 bases are TGTGCCAGCAGTGAGCCCCTAGCGGGAGACTTGCGGGAGCAGTTCTTC. Translated, it gives CASSEPLAGDLREQFF.